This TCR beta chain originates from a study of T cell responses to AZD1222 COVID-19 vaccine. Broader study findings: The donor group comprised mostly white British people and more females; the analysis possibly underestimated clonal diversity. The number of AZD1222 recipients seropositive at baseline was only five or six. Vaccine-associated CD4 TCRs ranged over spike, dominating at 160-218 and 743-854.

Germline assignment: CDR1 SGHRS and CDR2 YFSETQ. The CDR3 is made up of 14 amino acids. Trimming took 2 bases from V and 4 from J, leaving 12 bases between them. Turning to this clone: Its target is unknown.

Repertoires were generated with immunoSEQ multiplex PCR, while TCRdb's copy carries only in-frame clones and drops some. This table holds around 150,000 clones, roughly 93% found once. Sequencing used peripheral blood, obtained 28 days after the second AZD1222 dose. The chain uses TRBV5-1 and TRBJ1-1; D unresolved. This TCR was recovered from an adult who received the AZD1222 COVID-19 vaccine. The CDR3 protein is CASSFSPGGTEAFF. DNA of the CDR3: TGCGCCAGCAGCTTTTCGCCAGGAGGCACTGAAGCTTTCTTT.